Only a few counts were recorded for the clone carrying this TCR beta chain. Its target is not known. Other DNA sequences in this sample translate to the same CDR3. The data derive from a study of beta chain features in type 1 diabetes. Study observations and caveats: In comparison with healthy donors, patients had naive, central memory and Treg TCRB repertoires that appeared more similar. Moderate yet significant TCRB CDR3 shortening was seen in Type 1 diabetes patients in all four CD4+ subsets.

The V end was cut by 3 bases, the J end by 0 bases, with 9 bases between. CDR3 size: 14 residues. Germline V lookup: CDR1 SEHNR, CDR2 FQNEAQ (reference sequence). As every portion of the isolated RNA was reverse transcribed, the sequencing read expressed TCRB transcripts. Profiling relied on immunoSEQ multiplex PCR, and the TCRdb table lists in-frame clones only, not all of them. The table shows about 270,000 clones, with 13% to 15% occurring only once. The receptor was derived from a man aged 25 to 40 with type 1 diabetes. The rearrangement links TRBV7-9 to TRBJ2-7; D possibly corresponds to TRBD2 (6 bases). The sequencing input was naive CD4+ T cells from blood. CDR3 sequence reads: CASSFGGSSYEQYF. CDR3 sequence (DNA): TGTGCCAGCAGCTTCGGGGGAAGCTCCTACGAGCAGTACTTC. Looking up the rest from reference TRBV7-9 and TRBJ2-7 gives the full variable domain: DTGVSQNPRHKITKRGQNVTFRCDPISEHNRLYWYRQTLGQGPEFLTYFQNEAQLEKSRLLSDRFSAERPKGSFSTLEIQRTEQGDSAMYLCASSFGGSSYEQYFGPGTRLTVT.